Listed below are T cell receptor beta chains from one sample, sequenced in a study of cytomegalovirus exposure and HLA in healthy donors. Here immunoSEQ multiplex PCR was the method, and the copy in TCRdb shows in-frame clones only, minus some. The repertoire holds about 92,000 clones, with about two thirds as singletons. The sequencing sample was made of PBMCs. These TCRs come from a man aged 50-60 years in good health and CMV-seronegative. The CDR3 runs from the conserved cysteine through the conserved F or W. A D gene is named only where the DNA matches it firmly. Size values are once, few and many counts, or a class for expanded clones, and some rows have none.

size: .
length: 14
D: .
J: TRBJ1-2
V: TRBV5-1
DNA: TGCGCCAGCAGCGTAGCACTTGGAGTCTATGGCTACACCTTC
CDR3: CASSVALGVYGYTF

size: .
length: 16
D: TRBD1
J: TRBJ1-5
V: TRBV5-6
DNA: TGTGCCAGCAGCCGCAAACAGGGGGAGAGCAATCAGCCCCAGCATTTT
CDR3: CASSRKQGESNQPQHF

size: once
length: 15
D: .
J: TRBJ2-3
V: TRBV7-6
DNA: TGTGCCAGCAGCTTACCTTCGGGGGGCACAGATACGCAGTATTTT
CDR3: CASSLPSGGTDTQYF

size: .
length: 15
D: TRBD2
J: TRBJ2-1
V: TRBV28
DNA: TGTGCCAGCAGTGTCGGGGCGGGGGGTTTCAATGAGCAGTTCTTC
CDR3: CASSVGAGGFNEQFF

size: .
length: 16
D: TRBD1
J: TRBJ1-1
V: TRBV10-3
DNA: TGTGCCATCAGGACCGGACAGGGGGCATATGACACTGAAGCTTTCTTT
CDR3: CAIRTGQGAYDTEAFF

size: .
length: 15
D: TRBD1
J: TRBJ1-2
V: TRBV10-2
DNA: TGCGCCAGCAGTGAGAAGGCAGGGGGCTTCTATGGCTACACCTTC
CDR3: CASSEKAGGFYGYTF

size: .
length: 15
D: TRBD1
J: TRBJ1-1
V: TRBV18
DNA: TGTGCCAGCTCGCCGCAACAGGGGTCGAACACTGAAGCTTTCTTT
CDR3: CASSPQQGSNTEAFF

size: few
length: 14
D: .
J: TRBJ2-3
V: TRBV6-5
DNA: TGTGCCAGCAGTTCGTGGGACTTCACAGATACGCAGTATTTT
CDR3: CASSSWDFTDTQYF

size: .
length: 14
D: .
J: TRBJ2-5
V: TRBV5-1
DNA: TGCGCCAGCAGCGGAACAGAGTCAGCAGAGACCCAGTACTTC
CDR3: CASSGTESAETQYF

size: .
length: 14
D: .
J: TRBJ2-5
V: TRBV10-3
DNA: TGTGCCATCAGTGTCCGGGACACCCAAGAGACCCAGTACTTC
CDR3: CAISVRDTQETQYF

size: .
length: 15
D: .
J: TRBJ2-2
V: TRBV10-2
DNA: TGCGCCAGCAGTGAATGGCACGAGAACACCGGGGAGCTGTTTTTT
CDR3: CASSEWHENTGELFF

size: few
length: 15
D: TRBD1
J: TRBJ2-2
V: TRBV5-1
DNA: TGCGCCAGCAGCTCCGGACAGGGGGCTGGCGGGGAGCTGTTTTTT
CDR3: CASSSGQGAGGELFF

size: .
length: 14
D: TRBD1
J: TRBJ1-6
V: TRBV4-3
DNA: TGCGCCAGCAGCCGGACAGGCTATAATTCACCCCTCCACTTT
CDR3: CASSRTGYNSPLHF

size: .
length: 15
D: .
J: TRBJ1-1
V: TRBV7-2
DNA: TGTGCCAGCAGCTTAAATGCAGGCCTGAACACTGAAGCTTTCTTT
CDR3: CASSLNAGLNTEAFF

size: .
length: 14
D: TRBD1
J: TRBJ1-1
V: TRBV29-1
DNA: TGCAGCGTTGCCTCGACAGGGGGCAACACTGAAGCTTTCTTT
CDR3: CSVASTGGNTEAFF

size: .
length: 15
D: .
J: TRBJ2-3
V: TRBV27
DNA: TGTGCCAGCGAGTTTAAGGGGGATGGCACAGATACGCAGTATTTT
CDR3: CASEFKGDGTDTQYF

size: .
length: 16
D: TRBD1
J: TRBJ1-5
V: TRBV7-9
DNA: TGTGCCAGCAGCCGCGGGGACAGGGGAGTTGGTCAGCCCCAGCATTTT
CDR3: CASSRGDRGVGQPQHF

size: few
length: 13
D: TRBD1
J: TRBJ1-2
V: TRBV29-1
DNA: TGCAGCGCCGGGACAGGGGGCAATTATGGCTACACCTTC
CDR3: CSAGTGGNYGYTF

size: once
length: 12
D: .
J: TRBJ2-3
V: TRBV2
DNA: TGTGCCAGCAGTGCCAATAGGGGACAGCAGTATTTT
CDR3: CASSANRGQQYF

size: .
length: 11
D: .
J: TRBJ2-3
V: TRBV20-1
DNA: TGCAGTGCTAGTTCTGACTATACGCAGTATTTT
CDR3: CSASSDYTQYF

size: .
length: 14
D: .
J: TRBJ1-6
V: TRBV30
DNA: TGTGCCTGGAGTGAGGTGACAGCCCGCTTCACCCTCCACTTT
CDR3: CAWSEVTARFTLHF

size: .
length: 14
D: .
J: TRBJ2-5
V: TRBV7-2
DNA: TGTGCCAGCAGCCAACAGGCCCGACAAGAGACCCAGTACTTC
CDR3: CASSQQARQETQYF

size: .
length: 15
D: TRBD2
J: TRBJ2-1
V: TRBV12-5
DNA: TGTGCTAGTTTTCAAGGCGTGCGGGAGACTAATGAGCAGTTCTTC
CDR3: CASFQGVRETNEQFF

size: .
length: 14
D: .
J: TRBJ1-1
V: TRBV10-3
DNA: TGTGCCATCAGTGTGGACTCCGCGAGCACTGAAGCTTTCTTT
CDR3: CAISVDSASTEAFF

size: once
length: 13
D: .
J: TRBJ2-1
V: TRBV5-4
DNA: TGTGCCAGCAGCTTAAAGGCGGGGTATGAGCAGTTCTTC
CDR3: CASSLKAGYEQFF

size: .
length: 16
D: .
J: TRBJ2-1
V: TRBV4-3
DNA: TGCGCCAGCAGCCAAGGACCCAGCGGCAAGGGCGATGAGCAGTTCTTC
CDR3: CASSQGPSGKGDEQFF

size: .
length: 13
D: .
J: TRBJ1-2
V: TRBV19
DNA: TGTGCCAGTAGTACCGGGACTCGTTATGGCTACACCTTC
CDR3: CASSTGTRYGYTF

size: .
length: 14
D: TRBD1
J: TRBJ1-2
V: TRBV6-5
DNA: TGTGCCAGCAGTCGGGACAGGGGTGACTATGGCTACACCTTC
CDR3: CASSRDRGDYGYTF

size: .
length: 15
D: TRBD2
J: TRBJ2-1
V: TRBV9
DNA: TGTGCCAGCAGCGTCGGTAGCGGGAGGTTGTATGAGCAGTTCTTC
CDR3: CASSVGSGRLYEQFF

size: .
length: 21
D: .
J: TRBJ1-5
V: TRBV21-1
DNA: TGTGCCAGCAGCAAAGCAGGAGGAGGGGGGGCGCGCAAATACTGCAATCAGCCCCAGCATTTT
CDR3: CASSKAGGGGARKYCNQPQHF

size: .
length: 13
D: .
J: TRBJ1-1
V: TRBV11-3
DNA: TGTGCCAGCAGCGCCGTACTTAACACTGAAGCTTTCTTT
CDR3: CASSAVLNTEAFF

size: few
length: 12
D: .
J: TRBJ1-1
V: TRBV4-3
DNA: TGCGCCAGCAGCCAAGGAGGAGGGGAGTCTTTCTTT
CDR3: CASSQGGGESFF

size: few
length: 13
D: .
J: TRBJ2-1
V: TRBV10-3
DNA: TGTGCCATCAGAGGGCGGGAAAGCAATGAGCAGTTCTTC
CDR3: CAIRGRESNEQFF